These 20 T cell receptor beta chains share one sample of origin, sequenced in a study of blood T cell repertoires in COVID-19. Using immunoSEQ multiplex PCR, the repertoire was profiled, and TCRdb retains in-frame clones only, with some absent. The sample has 15,000 to 20,000 clones; 65% to 85% are singletons. The sample comprised peripheral blood. The receptor set was obtained from a man between 40 and 49 years old with active or convalescent COVID-19.

The rearrangement uses TRBV5-3 and TRBJ2-6; a weak D match, TRBD1 (5 bases). TRBV5-3 is filed as an ORF, its function uncertain. The ends were cut back, 10 bases at V and 1 base at J, with 9 bases in the middle. The CDR3 runs to 13 residues. CDR3 DNA sequence: TGTGCCCCAGGGCGATCTGGGGCCAACGTCCTGACTTTC. It specifies CAPGRSGANVLTF.

The chain has TRBV9 and TRBJ2-5; 7 bases are shared with TRBD1. The junction had 16 bases not matched to a gene; V was cut back by 4 bases and J by 4 bases. This CDR3 is 17 amino acids long. Germline V gene data show CDR1 as SGDLS and CDR2 as YYNGEE. CDR3 in amino acids: CASSPRGQGSLVETQYF. CDR3 sequence (DNA): TGTGCCAGCAGCCCGAGGGGGCAGGGGAGTCTGGTAGAGACCCAGTACTTC.

This chain connects TRBV18 to TRBJ2-1, with TRBD1 identical over 8 bases. The CDR3 spans 13 residues. The trim removed 3 bases at V and 9 bases at J, leaving 4 bases unmatched. Germline V gene data show CDR1 as KGHSH and CDR2 as LQKENI. The CDR3 sequence is CASSPSGGPEQFF. The CDR3 DNA sequence: TGTGCCAGCTCACCTTCAGGGGGCCCTGAGCAGTTCTTC.

This clone showed up just a few times. The chain couples TRBV4-2 to TRBJ1-5, with D hard to call. The CDR3 spans 15 residues. Per germline, CDR1 LGHNA and CDR2 YNFKEQ. The ends were cut back, 0 bases at V and 5 bases at J, with 11 bases in the middle. CDR3 loop: CASSQDRRGYQPQHF. CDR3 bases: TGTGCCAGCAGCCAAGATCGGCGGGGTTATCAGCCCCAGCATTTT.

CDR3 sequence (DNA): TGTGCCAGCGGGACAGGGATGAACACTGAAGCTTTCTTT. Residues: CASGTGMNTEAFF. V usage is TRBV7-6 and J usage is TRBJ1-1; 9 bases align to TRBD1. The CDR3 length is 13 residues. Germline V CDR1 and CDR2: SGHVS, FNYEAQ. V shed 8 bases, J shed 0 bases, and the junction held 1 base outside the gene matches.

The chain is built from TRBV4-3 and TRBJ2-1; 10 bases are shared with TRBD2. Germline loops: CDR1 LGHNA, CDR2 YSLEER. The J segment lost 6 bases and the V segment lost 4 bases, leaving 12 bases of the junction unmatched. CDR3 length equals 17 residues. In DNA form, the CDR3 reads TGCGCCAGCAGCCTCAGAGTCCCCAGCGGGGGGGGCAATGAGCAGTTCTTC. Translation gives CASSLRVPSGGGNEQFF.

The rearrangement links TRBV6-5 to TRBJ2-3; 8 nucleotides agree with TRBD2. The CDR3 length is 14 residues. With V trimmed by 5 bases and J by 2 bases, 3 bases remained unmatched. Germline-derived CDR1 and CDR2 are MNHEY and SVGAGI. The CDR3 here is CASSLSGATDTQYF. DNA of the CDR3: TGTGCCAGCAGTCTTAGCGGGGCCACAGATACGCAGTATTTT.

The V call is TRBV14, the J call TRBJ2-5, with 10 bases fitting TRBD1. Germline CDR1 SGHDN, CDR2 FVKESK. CDR3 length: 16 residues. Trimming took 4 bases from V and 2 from J; bases not matched to a gene: 7. The CDR3 DNA reads as TGTGCCAGCAGCCTTAACCGGGACAGGGGACAAGAGACCCAGTACTTC. Amino acid sequence: CASSLNRDRGQETQYF.

The CDR3 loop is CASSPLPTPGHYSYEQYF. CDR3 nucleotide sequence: TGTGCCAGCTCACCACTCCCAACACCGGGACACTACTCCTACGAGCAGTACTTC. The chain carries TRBV18 and TRBJ2-7; possible D gene TRBD1, 6 bases. The V end was cut by 1 base, the J end by 0 bases, with 19 bases between. The V gene's germline CDR1 is KGHSH and CDR2 LQKENI. This CDR3 spans 18 amino acids. Together with reference TRBV18 and TRBJ2-7, the CDR3 gives the full variable domain: NAGVMQNPRHLVRRRGQEARLRCSPMKGHSHVYWYRQLPEEGLKFMVYLQKENIIDESGMPKERFSAEFPKEGPSILRIQQVVRGDSAAYFCASSPLPTPGHYSYEQYFGPGTRLTVT.

This clone is termed large. This chain joins TRBV5-1 and TRBJ1-4; D might be TRBD1 (6 bases). With 1 base removed from V and 8 bases from J, the gap between germline ends came to 15 bases. The length of the CDR3 is 15 residues. Germline V lookup: CDR1 SGHRS, CDR2 YFSETQ. The CDR3 nucleotides are TGCGCCAGCAGCTTGATGGAACAGGGCCAAGAAAAACTGTTTTTT. Translated: CASSLMEQGQEKLFF.

This clone has a handful of counts. J is TRBJ1-3 and V is TRBV5-1; no clear D. V was shortened by 1 base and J by 0 bases, with 11 bases between the two germline ends. The germline V gene has CDR1 SGHRS and CDR2 YFSETQ. The CDR3 has 16 amino acids. CDR3 sequence reads: CASSLLTGSSGNTIYF. In nucleotides, the CDR3 is TGCGCCAGCAGCTTGCTGACGGGGAGCTCTGGAAACACCATATATTTT.

This rearrangement joins TRBV27 to TRBJ2-2; TRBD2 matches 8 bases. CDR3 length equals 19 residues. V shed 2 bases, J shed 3 bases, and the junction held 14 bases outside the gene matches. Germline CDR1 is MNHEY and CDR2 is SMNVEV (reference sequence). The CDR3 DNA follows: TGTGCCAGCAGTTTAATGGCGGGGGGCCCCCCGGGGGACACCGGGGAGCTGTTTTTT. As protein: CASSLMAGGPPGDTGELFF.

The J gene is TRBJ2-2, the V gene TRBV5-1; TRBD1 might be the D (6 bases). Germline-derived CDR1 and CDR2 are SGHRS and YFSETQ. Trimming pared 4 bases from V and 1 base from J, leaving 11 bases between. The CDR3 has 15 amino acids. The CDR3 loop is CASSTGTKNTGELFF. CDR3 DNA: TGCGCCAGCAGCACCGGGACAAAGAACACCGGGGAGCTGTTTTTT.

The genes are TRBV6-5 and TRBJ1-1; D gene uncertain. This CDR3 has 15 amino acids. V was clipped by 7 bases and J by 3 bases, with 18 bases between them. The germline V gene encodes CDR1 MNHEY and CDR2 SVGAGI. This CDR3 is CASIVEEWVYTEAFF. CDR3 coding DNA: TGTGCCAGCATTGTTGAGGAGTGGGTGTACACTGAAGCTTTCTTT.

This clone is categorized as medium-sized (0.01 to 0.1%). This rearrangement joins TRBV6-4 to TRBJ2-3; 8 bases align to TRBD2. Per the germline V gene, CDR1 is MRHNA and CDR2 is SNTAGT. The CDR3 extends over 16 amino acids. V trimming: 3 bases; J trimming: 3 bases; junction bases outside the gene matches: 8. CDR3: CASSEVAGSGTDTQYF. CDR3 DNA sequence: TGTGCCAGCAGTGAGGTAGCGGGGAGTGGTACAGATACGCAGTATTTT.

The chain couples TRBV5-6 to TRBJ1-2, with D possibly TRBD1 on 6 matching bases. The germline gives CDR1 SGHDT, CDR2 YYEEEE. The CDR3 is made up of 12 amino acids. The ends were cut back, 4 bases at V and 8 bases at J, with 12 bases in the middle. The CDR3: CASSTHRAGYTF. CDR3 DNA sequence: TGTGCCAGCAGCACACACAGGGCCGGCTACACCTTC.

The chain uses TRBV7-9 and TRBJ2-5; D call uncertain. The CDR3 is 17 amino acids. Trimming cost V 1 base and J 2 bases, with 17 bases left between them. From germline, CDR1 is SEHNR and CDR2 FQNEAQ (reference sequence). The CDR3 protein is CASSLGTRLVAQETQYF. The CDR3 DNA follows: TGTGCCAGCAGCTTAGGAACTCGGCTAGTGGCTCAAGAGACCCAGTACTTC.

In DNA, the CDR3 is TGTGCCAGCAGCTTCTTTGCGGGGGGGCCGAACACCGGGGAGCTGTTTTTT. Its translation is CASSFFAGGPNTGELFF. The chain has TRBV7-8 and TRBJ2-2; TRBD2 aligns across 9 bases. Unmatched junction bases numbered 5, after V lost 3 bases and J lost 0 bases. The germline gives CDR1 SGHVS, CDR2 FQNEAQ. The length of the CDR3 is 17 residues. Looking up the rest from reference TRBV7-8 and TRBJ2-2 gives the full variable domain: GAGVSQSPRYKVAKRGQDVALRCDPISGHVSLFWYQQALGQGPEFLTYFQNEAQLDKSGLPSDRFFAERPEGSVSTLKIQRTQQEDSAVYLCASSFFAGGPNTGELFFGEGSRLTVL.

This chain connects TRBV13 to TRBJ2-3, with 7 bases lining up with TRBD1. The germline V gene has CDR1 PRHDT and CDR2 FYEKMQ (reference sequence). The CDR3 contains 14 residues. Unmatched junction bases numbered 10, after V lost 10 bases and J lost 3 bases. The CDR3 reads CAIPDGRGTDTQYF. In DNA, the CDR3 is TGTGCCATCCCAGATGGCAGGGGGACAGATACGCAGTATTTT. The full variable domain, with the rest looked up from reference TRBV13 and TRBJ2-3, is AAGVIQSPRHLIKEKRETATLKCYPIPRHDTVYWYQQGPGQDPQFLISFYEKMQSDKGSIPDRFSAQQFSDYHSELNMSSLELGDSALYFCAIPDGRGTDTQYFGPGTRLTVL.

J is TRBJ1-5 and V is TRBV10-2, with D possibly matching TRBD1 (5 bases). Germline CDR1 and CDR2: WSHSY and SAAADI. CDR3 length: 15 residues. Deletions cut 2 bases from V and 6 bases from J, with 14 bases between. CDR3 nucleotides: TGCGCCAGCAGTGAGGACAGCCTTAAGGGTCAGCCCCAGCATTTT. The encoded protein is CASSEDSLKGQPQHF.